The present T cell receptor beta chain was sequenced within a study of blood T cell repertoires in COVID-19. Only in-frame clones appear in the TCRdb table, and some are missing; sequencing was by immunoSEQ multiplex PCR. Of some 200,000 clones in the sample, approximately 84% are singletons; the top ten hold 2.9%. Trimming took 1 base from V and 8 from J; bases not matched to a gene: 4. There are 13 residues in the CDR3. Germline V CDR1 and CDR2: LGHDT, YNNKEL (reference sequence). The specimen was peripheral blood. The TCR sequence derives from a man aged 45-60 years who had recovered from COVID-19. The gene calls are TRBV3-1 (or the pseudogene TRBV3-2) and TRBJ1-2; 7 bases align to TRBD1. CDR3 sequence reads: CASSQATGMGYTF. The CDR3 DNA is TGTGCCAGCAGCCAAGCGACAGGGATGGGCTACACCTTC.